A selection of T cell receptor beta chains follows, all from one sample in a study of blood T cells in healthy people across ages. TCRdb re-called the 5' RACE reads with MiXCR, one entry per CDR3 protein. The sample holds hundreds of thousands of distinct CDR3 sequences, 40% to 50% seen once. Sequencing used blood. Source of these receptors: a man in his fifties or sixties in good health. CDR3s include the opening cysteine and the closing phenylalanine or tryptophan. The D gene is left open where the match is weak. Only part of the rows carry a size: once, few, many, or a class if the clone is expanded.

size | J | V | D | DNA | CDR3
NA | TRBJ2-3 | TRBV7-9 | NA | TGTGCCAGCAGTTACGACTCAGATACGCAGTATTTT | CASSYDSDTQYF
NA | TRBJ2-1 | TRBV7-9 | TRBD1 | TGTGCCAGCAGCTTAGTTCTGGGACAGGGCCTTAACAATGAGCAGTTCTTC | CASSLVLGQGLNNEQFF
NA | TRBJ2-7 | TRBV14 | TRBD1 | TGTGCCAGCAGCGTAGGGACAGGGGGCTTCTACGAGCAGTACTTC | CASSVGTGGFYEQYF
NA | TRBJ2-5 | TRBV7-2 | TRBD2 | TGTGCCAGCAGCCAGGATAGCGGGGGGGCGAGTGGTGAGCAGTACTTC | CASSQDSGGASGEQYF
many | TRBJ2-7 | TRBV4-3 | NA | TGCGCCAGCAGCCAAGCCCGACGGGGGCCGTACGAGCAGTACTTC | CASSQARRGPYEQYF
NA | TRBJ2-7 | TRBV4-3 | TRBD1 | TGCGCCAGCAGCCAAGAGGGGGACAGGGGGACCTACAATGAGCAGTACTTC | CASSQEGDRGTYNEQYF
NA | TRBJ2-5 | TRBV4-3 | NA | TGCGCCAGCAGCCAAGATTCATCGGGGGTAATCAATGAGCAGTACTTC | CASSQDSSGVINEQYF
NA | TRBJ2-1 | TRBV4-1 | NA | TGCGCCAGCAGCCTAGAAGGGGCGGGGCGGTACAATGAGCAGTTCTTC | CASSLEGAGRYNEQFF
NA | TRBJ2-7 | TRBV7-2 | TRBD2 | TGTGCCAGCAGCTTAGTTCTAGGGACTAGCGTAACCCACGAGCAGTACTTC | CASSLVLGTSVTHEQYF
NA | TRBJ2-1 | TRBV5-1 | NA | TGCGCCAGCAGTTCGGGTTTTCAGAATGAGCAGTTCTTC | CASSSGFQNEQFF
once | TRBJ2-5 | TRBV7-2 | NA | TGTGCCAGCAGCACCACGAATGTGGAGACCCAGTACTTC | CASSTTNVETQYF
few | TRBJ1-2 | TRBV18 | NA | TGTGCCAGCTCACCGGTGGGAGCGGACTATGGCTACACCTTC | CASSPVGADYGYTF
NA | TRBJ2-5 | TRBV4-1 | TRBD1 | TGCGCCAGCAGCCAAGAGGACAGGGTTGGGCAAGAGACCCAGTACTTC | CASSQEDRVGQETQYF
NA | TRBJ2-7 | TRBV29-1 | NA | TGCAGCGCCCATAGCGGCTCCTACGAGCAGTACTTC | CSAHSGSYEQYF
few | TRBJ2-3 | TRBV29-1 | TRBD1 | TGCAGCGTTGAAGATCATAGGACAGGGATCAATACGCAGTATTTT | CSVEDHRTGINTQYF
few | TRBJ2-5 | TRBV28 | TRBD1 | TGTGCCAGCAGGCCGACAGGGGGCAAGGAGACCCAGTACTTC | CASRPTGGKETQYF
few | TRBJ2-5 | TRBV29-1 | NA | TGCAGCGTTGAGGGCGCCGGGCGAGGGGGGGGAGAGACCCAGTACTTC | CSVEGAGRGGGETQYF
NA | TRBJ2-3 | TRBV2 | NA | TGTGCCAGCAGTGAAGGACGCGTACACACAGATACGCAGTATTTT | CASSEGRVHTDTQYF
few | TRBJ2-1 | TRBV4-1 | TRBD2 | TGCGCCAGCAGCCGGGGACTAGCGGGGGTACAAAGTGAGCAGTTCTTC | CASSRGLAGVQSEQFF
NA | TRBJ2-3 | TRBV5-5 | NA | TGTGCCAGCAGCTTGGTCACCGCCTCTAGCACAGATACGCAGTATTTT | CASSLVTASSTDTQYF
many | TRBJ2-1 | TRBV7-9 | TRBD2 | TGTGCCAGCGACCTAGCGGGGCACAATGAGCAGTTCTTC | CASDLAGHNEQFF
NA | TRBJ1-6 | TRBV5-4 | NA | TGTGCCAGCAGCTTTCGGGGGGGAAGTTCACCCCTCCACTTT | CASSFRGGSSPLHF
once | TRBJ1-5 | TRBV9 | NA | TGTGCCAGCAGCCCGAGGCAGGTAGAGCCGCCCCAGCATTTT | CASSPRQVEPPQHF
NA | TRBJ2-7 | TRBV5-1 | TRBD2 | TGCGCCAGCAGCTTGGATCTAGCGGGGGGTTACGAGCAGTACTTC | CASSLDLAGGYEQYF
NA | TRBJ2-7 | TRBV6-5 | NA | TGTGCCAGCAGTCGGACCGGAGACATAGTCTACGAGCAGTACTTC | CASSRTGDIVYEQYF
NA | TRBJ2-3 | TRBV29-1 | NA | TGCAGCTCCTCGGGTCGGCTCACAGATACGCAGTATTTT | CSSSGRLTDTQYF
few | TRBJ2-7 | TRBV7-2 | NA | TGTGCCAGCAGCGCATCACTCGGGGCCCAGTACTTC | CASSASLGAQYF
few | TRBJ2-7 | TRBV6-8 | NA | TGTGCCAGCAGTCTGGAGACTCACTCATACTACGAGCAGTACTTC | CASSLETHSYYEQYF
NA | TRBJ1-2 | TRBV4-3 | TRBD1 | TGCGCCAGCAGCCGGGACAGGGGGAGCTATGGCTACACCTTC | CASSRDRGSYGYTF
NA | TRBJ2-7 | TRBV25-1 | NA | TGTGCCAGCAGCTTTTCGGGTTGGGAGCAGTACTTC | CASSFSGWEQYF
NA | TRBJ2-3 | TRBV20-1 | NA | TGCAGTGCTAGAGATTATTCTAACGGGGGCACAGATACGCAGTATTTT | CSARDYSNGGTDTQYF
many | TRBJ2-1 | TRBV12-3/TRBV12-4 | NA | TGTGCCAGCAGTCTGAATCGTTGGAATGAGCAGTTCTTC | CASSLNRWNEQFF
NA | TRBJ2-3 | TRBV12-3/TRBV12-4 | TRBD1 | TGTGCCAGCAGTTCATCCCCCTATTCGACAGGGGTGGAAGATACGCAGTATTTT | CASSSSPYSTGVEDTQYF